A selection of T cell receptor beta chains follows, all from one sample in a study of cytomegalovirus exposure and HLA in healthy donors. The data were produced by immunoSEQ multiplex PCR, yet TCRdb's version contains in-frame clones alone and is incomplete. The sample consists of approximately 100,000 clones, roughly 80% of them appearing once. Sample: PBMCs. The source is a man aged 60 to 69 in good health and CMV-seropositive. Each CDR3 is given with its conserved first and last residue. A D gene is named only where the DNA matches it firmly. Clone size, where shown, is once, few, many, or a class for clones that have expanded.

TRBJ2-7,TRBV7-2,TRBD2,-,TGTGCCAGCAGCCGTAGCGGGGGGGCCCCCTACGAGCAGTACTTC,CASSRSGGAPYEQYF
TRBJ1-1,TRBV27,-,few,TGTGCCAGCAGTTCCTGGGGCGCTAACACTGAAGCTTTCTTT,CASSSWGANTEAFF
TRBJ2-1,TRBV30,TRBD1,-,TGTGCCTGGGCAATTGGGACAGGGGATTTCAATGAGCAGTTCTTC,CAWAIGTGDFNEQFF
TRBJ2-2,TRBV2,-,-,TGTGCCAGCAAAGAGACAGCTAACACCGGGGAGCTGTTTTTT,CASKETANTGELFF
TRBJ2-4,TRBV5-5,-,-,TGTGCCAGCAGCTTGTCCTTGGGGGAGGTAGACATTCAGTACTTC,CASSLSLGEVDIQYF
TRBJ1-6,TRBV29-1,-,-,TGCAGCGTGGGGTCAGGGTCGAATTCACCCCTCCACTTT,CSVGSGSNSPLHF
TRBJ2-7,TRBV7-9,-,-,TGTGCCAGCAGCTTCGGGACACTCTCCTACGAGCAGTACTTC,CASSFGTLSYEQYF
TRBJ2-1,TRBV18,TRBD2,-,TGTGCCAGCTCACTTAGCGGGGGGGAATACAATGAGCAGTTCTTC,CASSLSGGEYNEQFF
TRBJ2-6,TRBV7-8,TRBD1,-,TGTGCCAGCAGCTTAAGGTCTGGGCAGGGGGCTCGTGGGGCCAACGTCCTGACTTTC,CASSLRSGQGARGANVLTF
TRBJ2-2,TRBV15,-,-,TGTGCCACCAGCAGAGAGGCAGGGTACACCGGGGAGCTGTTTTTT,CATSREAGYTGELFF
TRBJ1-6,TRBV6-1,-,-,TGTGCCAGCAGGAGAGAATTCGGTAATTCACCCCTCCACTTT,CASRREFGNSPLHF
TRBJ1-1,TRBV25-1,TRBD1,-,TGTGCCAGCATGCCCCCCGGGACAGGGAGTTCCGAAGCTTTCTTT,CASMPPGTGSSEAFF
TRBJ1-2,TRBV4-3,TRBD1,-,TGCGCCAGCAGCCAAGAGTCAGGGGGTACCGCTAACTATGGCTACACCTTC,CASSQESGGTANYGYTF
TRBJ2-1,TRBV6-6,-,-,TGTGCCAGCAGTCCCCGCGAGGGCAGGGGGGACAATGAGCAGTTCTTC,CASSPREGRGDNEQFF
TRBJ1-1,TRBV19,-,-,TGTGCCAGTAGTATCCAGGGCGAGAACACTGAAGCTTTCTTT,CASSIQGENTEAFF
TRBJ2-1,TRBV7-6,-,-,TGTGCCAGCAGCGCCTCCACTAGGAGTCGGTACAATGAGCAGTTCTTC,CASSASTRSRYNEQFF
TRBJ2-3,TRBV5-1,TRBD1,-,TGCGCCAGCAGCCCATTTGGGACAGGGAAGGGAGATACGCAGTATTTT,CASSPFGTGKGDTQYF
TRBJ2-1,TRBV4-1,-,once,TGCGCCAGCAGCCAAGATCGGGTCGGATCCCCTTACAATGAGCAGTTCTTC,CASSQDRVGSPYNEQFF
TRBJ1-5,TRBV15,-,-,TGTGCCACCAGCAGAGAAGGAGCTTCCAATCAGCCCCAGCATTTT,CATSREGASNQPQHF
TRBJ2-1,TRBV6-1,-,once,TGTGCCAGCAGTGTTCAGGCTTACTCCTACAATGAGCAGTTCTTC,CASSVQAYSYNEQFF
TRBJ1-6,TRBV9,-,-,TGTGCCAGCAGCGACCGGGGGGGGTATAATTCACCCCTCCACTTT,CASSDRGGYNSPLHF
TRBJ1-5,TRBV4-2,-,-,TGTGCCAGCAGCCCCAAAGGGGGACCAGAGGATCAGCCCCAGCATTTT,CASSPKGGPEDQPQHF
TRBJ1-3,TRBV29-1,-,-,TGCAGCGTTGACGGGGGTAATAAGAGAAACACCATATATTTT,CSVDGGNKRNTIYF
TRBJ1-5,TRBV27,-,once,TGTGCCAGCAGTTTAATCCAGGGCAGGCAGCCCCAGCATTTT,CASSLIQGRQPQHF
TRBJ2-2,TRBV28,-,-,TGTGCCAGCAGTCTCCGGGACTGGGAAGCCGGGGAGCTGTTTTTT,CASSLRDWEAGELFF
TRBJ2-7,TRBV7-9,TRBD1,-,TGTGCCACCAAAACAGGGGCCGGGGAGCAGTACTTC,CATKTGAGEQYF
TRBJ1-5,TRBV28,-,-,TGTGCCAGCAGTCTGGACACCCTGGGGAATCAGCCCCAGCATTTT,CASSLDTLGNQPQHF
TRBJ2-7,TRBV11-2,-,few,TGTGCCAGCAGCTTAGGCGCGGGGACAGACAACTACGAGCAGTACTTC,CASSLGAGTDNYEQYF
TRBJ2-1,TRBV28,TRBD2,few,TGTGCCAGCACCCCGGGGGGGGATGAGCAGTTCTTC,CASTPGGDEQFF
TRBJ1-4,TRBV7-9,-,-,TGTGCCAGCAGCTTAGGAGCAGGGAGGGGTGAAAAACTGTTTTTT,CASSLGAGRGEKLFF
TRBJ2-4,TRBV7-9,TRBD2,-,TGTGCCAGCAGCTTATCTAGCGGGGGCGTCATAGCCAAAAACATTCAGTACTTC,CASSLSSGGVIAKNIQYF
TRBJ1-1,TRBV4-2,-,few,TGTGCCAGCACCCCGGGGGGATACACTGAAGCTTTCTTT,CASTPGGYTEAFF
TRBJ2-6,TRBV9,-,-,TGTGCCAGCAGCCCGACGAGGGCCTCTGGGGCCAACGTCCTGACTTTC,CASSPTRASGANVLTF
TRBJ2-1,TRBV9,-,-,TGTGCCAGCAGCGAAGTTAGTAGCGACAATGAGCAGTTCTTC,CASSEVSSDNEQFF
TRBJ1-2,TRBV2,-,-,TGTGCCAGCAGTGAGTCAGGGGACTATGGCTACACCTTC,CASSESGDYGYTF
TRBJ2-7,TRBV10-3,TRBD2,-,TGTGCCATCAGTGAGCCGGGACTAGCGGGTTACGAGCAGTACTTC,CAISEPGLAGYEQYF
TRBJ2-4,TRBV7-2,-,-,TGTGCCAGCAGCACCAGACCGGCAGGCATTCAGTACTTC,CASSTRPAGIQYF
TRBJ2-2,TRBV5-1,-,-,TGCGCCAGCAGCTTGCCATCGAACACCGGGGAGCTGTTTTTT,CASSLPSNTGELFF
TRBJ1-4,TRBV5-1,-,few,TGCGCCAGCAGCCCTGGGCAGGCGACCTTAAGTGAAAAACTGTTTTTT,CASSPGQATLSEKLFF
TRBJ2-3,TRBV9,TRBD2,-,TGTGCCAGCAGCCAGGGGTCAGCGGGGGGATCCACAGATACGCAGTATTTT,CASSQGSAGGSTDTQYF
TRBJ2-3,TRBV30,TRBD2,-,TGTGCCTGGAGTGGGACTAGCCCAGATACGCAGTATTTT,CAWSGTSPDTQYF
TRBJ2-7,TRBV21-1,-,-,TGTGCCAGCAGGCAGCAGGGCAGCTCCTACGAGCAGTACTTC,CASRQQGSSYEQYF
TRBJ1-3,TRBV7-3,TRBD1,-,TGTGCCAGCAGCTTCACGGACAGGGGGCCTGGAAACACCATATATTTT,CASSFTDRGPGNTIYF
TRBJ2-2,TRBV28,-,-,TGTGCCAGCAACCCCGGGTGGGTCACCGGGGAGCTGTTTTTT,CASNPGWVTGELFF
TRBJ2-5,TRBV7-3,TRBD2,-,TGTGCCAGCAGCGGCAGCGGGGGGGCGGAGACCCAGTACTTC,CASSGSGGAETQYF
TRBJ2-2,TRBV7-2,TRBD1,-,TGTGCCAGCAGCTTTGGGGACAGGAGGACCGGGGAGCTGTTTTTT,CASSFGDRRTGELFF
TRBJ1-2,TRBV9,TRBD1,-,TGTGCCAGCAGCGTAGAGCAGGGGGACTATGGCTACACCTTC,CASSVEQGDYGYTF
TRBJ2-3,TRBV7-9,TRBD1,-,TGTGCCAGCAGCTCTAGGACAGGGTCTGGTAGCACAGATACGCAGTATTTT,CASSSRTGSGSTDTQYF
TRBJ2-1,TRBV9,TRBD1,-,TGTGCCAGCAGCCCCCGGACAGGCCCGAGGAATGAGCAGTTCTTC,CASSPRTGPRNEQFF
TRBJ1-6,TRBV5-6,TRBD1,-,TGTGCCAGCAGTTCAAAGAGGACAGGGATGAATTCACCCCTCCACTTT,CASSSKRTGMNSPLHF
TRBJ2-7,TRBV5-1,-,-,TGCGCCAGCAGCTTGCGGCCCAATGAGGACTGGAGAGAGACCCCATCCTCCTACGAGCAGTACTTC,CASSLRPNEDWRETPSSYEQYF
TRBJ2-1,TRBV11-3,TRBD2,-,TGTGCCAGCAGCCCCAAGGGACTAGCGGGTTACAATGAGCAGTTCTTC,CASSPKGLAGYNEQFF